The 32 T cell receptor beta chains given below trace back to one sample, sequenced in a study of CD8 T cells in Susac syndrome. With random hexamers, reverse transcription was performed on about 0.45 to 1 ug of RNA. TCRdb analysed the immunoSEQ multiplex PCR reads with MiXCR anew, one entry per CDR3 protein. This sample has 150,000 to 180,000 distinct CDR3 sequences, with nearly 97% found just once. What was sequenced was CD8+ T cells from PBMCs. These TCRs come from a human donor with multiple sclerosis.

This chain connects TRBV9 to TRBJ2-3, with D unresolved. This CDR3 spans 14 amino acids. The germline V gene encodes CDR1 SGDLS and CDR2 YYNGEE. The V gene lost 4 bases and the J gene lost 6 bases, with 15 bases spanning the gap. The CDR3 loop reads CASSPQDPADTQYF. The CDR3 region has the DNA TGTGCCAGCAGCCCTCAGGACCCCGCGGATACGCAGTATTTT.

The chain employs TRBV20-1 and TRBJ2-7; 11 positions agree with TRBD2. CDR3 length equals 14 residues. Germline-derived CDR1 and CDR2 are DFQATT and SNEGSKA (reference sequence). Trimming took 3 bases from V and 3 from J; bases not matched to a gene: 4. The CDR3 is CSARSGLAVYEQYV. DNA of the CDR3: TGCAGTGCTAGGTCGGGACTAGCGGTCTACGAGCAGTACGTC.

This clonotype was picked up one time. The genes are TRBV13 and TRBJ2-3; 9 bases agree with TRBD1. The CDR3 contains 18 residues. V lost 7 bases, J lost 1 base, and 15 bases stayed unmatched. Germline assignment: CDR1 PRHDT and CDR2 FYEKMQ (reference sequence). The CDR3: CASTPLVEDRGGTDTQYF. The CDR3, as DNA: TGTGCCAGCACGCCCTTAGTTGAGGACAGGGGAGGCACAGATACGCAGTATTTT.

J is TRBJ2-7 and V is TRBV27; D possibly corresponds to TRBD1 (5 bases). Trimming cost V 2 bases and J 4 bases, with 12 bases left between them. Germline V gives CDR1 MNHEY, CDR2 SMNVEV (reference sequence). The length of the CDR3 is 14 residues. CDR3 bases: TGTGCCAGCAGTTTAGTGCAGGGTAGTTACGAGCAGTACGTC. Encoded protein: CASSLVQGSYEQYV.

The rearrangement uses TRBV29-1 and TRBJ2-7; D unclear. Germline CDR1 SQVTM, CDR2 ANQGSEA. The CDR3 contains 11 residues. V was pared by 0 bases and J by 6 bases, with 6 bases between. This chain's CDR3 is CSVEEGIEQYF. The CDR3 nucleotides read TGCAGCGTTGAAGAAGGAATCGAGCAGTACTTC.

J is TRBJ2-1 and V is TRBV27; no reliable D call. Germline CDR1 is MNHEY and CDR2 is SMNVEV (reference sequence). CDR3 size: 13 residues. V was shortened by 0 bases and J by 9 bases, with 9 bases between the two germline ends. In nucleotides, the CDR3 is TGTGCCAGCAGTTTATCAGTAGATAGTGAGCAGTTCTTC. It encodes CASSLSVDSEQFF.

The rearrangement links TRBV4-2 to TRBJ2-1; no firm D call. V was shortened by 3 bases and J by 0 bases, with 12 bases between the two germline ends. The length of the CDR3 is 16 residues. Looked up from germline, CDR1 is LGHNA and CDR2 is YNFKEQ. CDR3 in amino acids: CASSHSDFGSYNEQFF. Here the CDR3 DNA reads TGTGCCAGCAGCCACTCCGACTTCGGCTCCTACAATGAGCAGTTCTTC.

The CDR3: CSVPDTDTQYF. CDR3 DNA: TGCAGCGTTCCTGACACAGATACGCAGTATTTT. This chain links TRBV29-1 with TRBJ2-3, with D unclear. Germline CDR1 is SQVTM and CDR2 is ANQGSEA. The CDR3 is made up of 11 amino acids. The V gene lost 5 bases and the J gene lost 2 bases, with 5 bases spanning the gap.

This clonotype was detected only a few times. This rearrangement joins TRBV30 to TRBJ1-2; 8 bases are shared with TRBD1. Germline-derived CDR1 and CDR2 are GTSNPN and SVGIG (reference sequence). Losses at the gene ends were 5 bases for V and 3 bases for J; bases not matched to a gene: 8. This CDR3 comprises 14 residues. The CDR3 DNA reads as TGTGCCTGGTATTGGACAGGGACGCACTATGGCTACACCTTC. Residues: CAWYWTGTHYGYTF.

J is TRBJ2-7 and V is TRBV10-2, with 10 bases fitting TRBD1. The V and J ends lost 3 bases and 1 base, in that order; junction bases with no gene match: 3. Germline CDR1 reads WSHSY; CDR2 reads SAAADI. The CDR3 is 15 amino acids. CDR3 coding DNA: TGCGCCAGCAGTGAATGGGACAGGGGATCCTACGAGCAGTACGTC. Amino acids: CASSEWDRGSYEQYV.

The chain joins TRBV9 to TRBJ1-6; D gene unclear. Germline loops: CDR1 SGDLS, CDR2 YYNGEE. The CDR3 covers 15 residues. V was clipped by 2 bases and J by 7 bases, with 13 bases between them. The CDR3 protein is CASSVSRQENSPLHF. Here the CDR3 DNA reads TGTGCCAGCAGCGTGAGCCGGCAGGAGAATTCACCCCTCCACTTT.

This sequence joins TRBV19 and TRBJ1-2; 9 positions agree with TRBD1. The CDR3 is made up of 15 amino acids. Germline V lookup: CDR1 LNHDA, CDR2 SQIVND (reference sequence). The junction had 11 bases not matched to a gene; V was cut back by 5 bases and J by 7 bases. CDR3 sequence (DNA): TGTGCCAGTAGTCACCGTGGGACAGGGAATTCTGGCTACACCTTC. Translated: CASSHRGTGNSGYTF.

V gene TRBV14 combines with J gene TRBJ2-1, with 11 nucleotides matching TRBD2. After removal of 1 base from V and 3 bases from J, the junction contained 8 bases not matched to a gene. This CDR3 is built from 18 residues. Germline V CDR1 and CDR2: SGHDN, FVKESK. CDR3 sequence: CASSQVGGLAGGYNEQFF. DNA of the CDR3: TGTGCCAGCAGCCAAGTTGGCGGGCTAGCGGGGGGCTACAATGAGCAGTTCTTC.

The genes are TRBV9 and TRBJ2-5; TRBD1 matches 7 bases. The CDR3 loop spans 16 amino acids. Germline CDR1 SGDLS, CDR2 YYNGEE. Trimming took 0 bases from V and 5 from J; bases not matched to a gene: 10. As DNA, the CDR3 is TGTGCCAGCAGCGTAGTTTCAGGGGGAGCCGGGGAGACCCAGTACTTC. Translated, it gives CASSVVSGGAGETQYF.

The V gene is TRBV19, the J gene TRBJ1-6, with 7 bases that match TRBD1. Germline loops: CDR1 LNHDA, CDR2 SQIVND (reference sequence). The CDR3 has 13 amino acids. J gave up 17 bases and V 3 bases, and 10 bases lay outside the gene matches. Here the CDR3 DNA reads TGTGCCAGTAGTATGCCCTACAGGGGAAGTTTCCACTTT. Translated, it gives CASSMPYRGSFHF. The whole variable domain, remainder taken from reference TRBV19 and TRBJ1-6, is DGGITQSPKYLFRKEGQNVTLSCEQNLNHDAMYWYRQDPGQGLRLIYYSQIVNDFQKGDIAEGYSVSREKKESFPLTVTSAQKNPTAFYLCASSMPYRGSFHFGNGTRLTVT.

This clonotype showed up just once. V usage is TRBV9 and J usage is TRBJ1-1, with TRBD1 identical over 8 bases. V lost 4 bases to trimming and J lost 3 bases; unmatched junction nucleotides: 8. CDR1 is SGDLS, CDR2 YYNGEE, per germline. This CDR3 contains 15 residues. The CDR3 here is CASSLSGGADTEAFF. CDR3 nucleotides: TGTGCCAGCAGCTTATCAGGGGGCGCGGACACTGAAGCTTTCTTT.

The J gene is TRBJ2-7, the V gene TRBV2; possible D gene TRBD2, 5 bases. Germline loops: CDR1 SNHLY, CDR2 FYNNEI. Trimming removed 3 bases from V and 2 bases from J, with 11 bases in between. The CDR3 has 14 residues. The CDR3 DNA is TGTGCCAGCAGTGATAGCACGGGGACCTACGAGCAGTACGTC. It encodes CASSDSTGTYEQYV.

The V call is TRBV27, the J call TRBJ2-2; D is ambiguous. The CDR3 extends over 18 amino acids. The ends were cut back, 3 bases at V and 0 bases at J, with 17 bases in the middle. The germline CDR1 and CDR2 sequences are MNHEY and SMNVEV (reference sequence). CDR3 sequence: CASSLVFWKPANTGELFF. In DNA form, the CDR3 reads TGTGCCAGCAGTTTGGTTTTTTGGAAACCTGCGAACACCGGGGAGCTGTTTTTT.

This clonotype has just a few counts. The chain employs TRBV11-2 and TRBJ1-2; D gene unclear. V lost 1 base and J lost 5, with 2 bases in between. CDR1 and CDR2 from the germline V gene are SGHAT and FQNNGV. The CDR3 extends over 11 amino acids. CDR3: CASSLGYGYTF. In nucleotides, the CDR3 is TGTGCCAGCAGCTTAGGATATGGCTACACCTTC.

This chain's CDR3 is CASSATALGNQPQHF. Here the CDR3 DNA reads TGTGCCAGCAGCGCGACCGCTTTGGGCAATCAGCCCCAGCATTTT. This chain uses TRBV9 with TRBJ1-5; D gene unclear. V was trimmed by 3 bases and J by 2 bases, leaving 12 bases between them. Germline-derived CDR1 and CDR2 are SGDLS and YYNGEE. The CDR3 loop spans 15 amino acids.

This clonotype showed up just once. The rearrangement joins TRBV20-1 to TRBJ1-1; a possible D gene is TRBD1 (5 bases). Germline V lookup: CDR1 DFQATT, CDR2 SNEGSKA (reference sequence). The CDR3 is 19 residues long. Trimming took off 1 base at V and 1 base at J, with 25 bases between the two ends. CDR3 in DNA: TGCAGTGCTAGAGGATTAATGGCCGGGACGGAATATAGGAACACTGAAGCTTTCTTT. Its translation is CSARGLMAGTEYRNTEAFF.

The J gene is TRBJ2-2, the V gene TRBV6-2 or TRBV6-3; D is unresolved. Germline V gene lookup returns CDR1 MNHEY and CDR2 SVGEGT. Trimming shortened V by 6 bases and J by 7 bases, and 6 bases separated the two germline ends. The CDR3 covers 11 residues. CDR3 region: CASSPNGELFF. The CDR3 bases are TGTGCCAGCAGCCCTAACGGGGAGCTGTTTTTT.

V and J are TRBV7-8 and TRBJ2-7, with TRBD1 identical over 9 bases. Trimming cost V 5 bases and J 4 bases; bases outside gene matches: 6. The germline V gene encodes CDR1 SGHVS and CDR2 FQNEAQ. CDR3 length: 14 amino acids. The CDR3 loop reads CASSPSGTGYEQYV. Here the CDR3 DNA reads TGTGCCAGCAGCCCATCCGGGACAGGGTACGAGCAGTACGTC.

CDR3 loop: CASSLGLGGHGEFF. In DNA form, the CDR3 reads TGTGCCAGCAGCTTAGGTCTTGGTGGGCATGGAGAGTTCTTC. The chain carries TRBV7-2 and TRBJ2-1, with D hard to call. This CDR3 comprises 14 residues. The germline V and J ends were trimmed by 1 base and 14 bases, with 18 bases remaining between them. From germline, CDR1 is SGHTA and CDR2 FQGNSA.

The chain combines TRBV23-1 with TRBJ2-4; no clear D gene. TRBV23-1 is assigned to the ORF class and has an uncertain function. V gave up 4 bases and J gave up 0 bases, with 10 bases separating them. CDR3 length: 15 residues. CDR3 loop: CASSPASLAKNIQYF. As DNA, the CDR3 is TGCGCCAGCAGTCCTGCCAGCCTAGCCAAAAACATTCAGTACTTC.

The rearrangement links TRBV9 to TRBJ2-5; D may be TRBD2 (5 bases). The CDR3 is made up of 16 amino acids. CDR1 is SGDLS and CDR2 is YYNGEE in the germline V gene. Between the trimmed V and J ends, which lost 2 bases and 5 bases, there was a span of 19 bases. The CDR3 loop reads CASSVYPSSPGETQYF. CDR3 sequence (DNA): TGTGCCAGCAGCGTGTATCCATCAAGTCCGGGGGAGACCCAGTACTTC.

J is TRBJ1-4 and V is TRBV25-1; D not certain. Trimming took off 1 base at V and 8 bases at J, with 20 bases between the two ends. The CDR3 runs 17 residues. Germline CDR1 reads MGHDK; CDR2 reads SYGVNS. CDR3 sequence reads: CASSEWPDGVQDEKLFF. CDR3 bases: TGTGCCAGCAGTGAATGGCCCGATGGGGTTCAGGACGAAAAACTGTTTTTT. Complete variable domain (other parts from reference TRBV25-1 and TRBJ1-4): EADIYQTPRYLVIGTGKKITLECSQTMGHDKMYWYQQDPGMELHLIHYSYGVNSTEKGDLSSESTVSRIRTEHFPLTLESARPSHTSQYLCASSEWPDGVQDEKLFFGSGTQLSVL.

The chain has TRBV9 and TRBJ1-5, with D perhaps matching TRBD1 (5 bases). Between the trimmed V and J ends, which lost 0 bases and 7 bases, there was a span of 11 bases. Germline V gene lookup returns CDR1 SGDLS and CDR2 YYNGEE. CDR3 length equals 14 residues. CDR3 bases: TGTGCCAGCAGCGTAGATGACAGTTGGCAGCCCCAGCATTTT. Its protein product is CASSVDDSWQPQHF.

The gene calls are TRBV14 and TRBJ1-5, with D possibly being TRBD1 (5 bases). The CDR3 extends over 13 amino acids. The V gene lost 3 bases and the J gene lost 7 bases, with 10 bases spanning the gap. Germline V CDR1 and CDR2: SGHDN, FVKESK. CDR3 in amino acids: CASSHGGGQPQHF. The DNA of the CDR3 is TGTGCCAGCAGCCACGGGGGAGGACAGCCCCAGCATTTT.

The chain uses TRBV7-2 and TRBJ2-7; a weak D match, TRBD2 (6 bases). This CDR3 has 17 amino acids. Germline CDR1 is SGHTA and CDR2 is FQGNSA. Between the trimmed V and J ends, which lost 5 bases and 0 bases, there was a span of 20 bases. The CDR3 is CASSPGSGQEGSYEQYV. For the CDR3, the DNA is TGTGCCAGCAGCCCAGGGTCGGGGCAGGAGGGCTCCTACGAGCAGTACGTC.

The chain has TRBV6-4 and TRBJ1-2; D might be TRBD1 (6 bases). The V end lost 0 bases, the J end lost 4 bases, and 18 bases lay between the germline ends. This CDR3 spans 17 amino acids. CDR1 is MRHNA and CDR2 is SNTAGT in the germline V gene. The CDR3, as DNA: TGTGCCAGCAGTGACTCGTTCGTAGTAGGACAGACCTATGGCTACACCTTC. It yields the protein CASSDSFVVGQTYGYTF.

The genes are TRBV7-9 and TRBJ2-7; 11 nucleotides agree with TRBD1. CDR1 SEHNR and CDR2 FQNEAQ come from the germline V gene (reference sequence). Unmatched junction bases numbered 7, after V lost 6 bases and J lost 6 bases. CDR3 length: 14 amino acids. The CDR3 is CASSAGTGGGEQYF. In DNA, the CDR3 is TGTGCCAGCAGTGCCGGGACAGGGGGTGGCGAGCAGTACTTC.